This T cell receptor (beta chain) was recovered during a study of T-cell reconstitution after alpha-beta-depleted transplantation in children. Broader study findings: T cells produced anew were the main source of T-cell counts and diversity one year after transplant. Alpha-beta T cells about two months after transplant reportedly derived from several hundred expanded graft clones. It was surviving recipient T cells and thymic progenitors that gave some patients high TCRbeta diversity at day 60.

Turning to this clonotype: Its specificity is not known.

A TCRbeta library incorporating unique molecular identifiers was prepared. One entry per CDR3 protein results from TCRdb running MiXCR on the PCR reads. The sample comprises some 180,000 distinct CDR3 sequences, roughly 7.1% of which are singletons, and roughly 6% rests with the top ten. This CDR3 has 17 amino acids. The junction had 10 bases not matched to a gene; V was cut back by 3 bases and J by 5 bases. Germline CDR1 is MDHEN and CDR2 is SYDVKM. The source is a boy aged 2 to 10 with acute lymphoblastic leukemia, due to receive a stem cell transplant. The rearrangement joins TRBV28 to TRBJ1-4, with 9 bases fitting TRBD1. Sequenced here: PBMCs, sampled before TCRalphabeta/CD19-depleted stem cell transplant. In DNA, the CDR3 is TGTGCCAGCAGTTTGGGCGGGACAGGGAAAACAAATGAAAAACTGTTTTTT. It codes for CASSLGGTGKTNEKLFF. Filled out from reference TRBV28 and TRBJ1-4, the complete variable domain reads DVKVTQSSRYLVKRTGEKVFLECVQDMDHENMFWYRQDPGLGLRLIYFSYDVKMKEKGDIPEGYSVSREKKERFSLILESASTNQTSMYLCASSLGGTGKTNEKLFFGSGTQLSVL.